This TCR beta chain was profiled in a study of CD8 T cells in ankylosing spondylitis. Libraries of TCR beta came from quantitative 5'-RACE with molecular barcodes. TCRdb re-analysed the 5' RACE reads in MiXCR, keeping a single row per CDR3 protein. The sample has a few hundred thousand distinct CDR3 sequences, approximately 20% seen once; the top ten hold roughly 46%. Whole-study results and caveats: According to the report, clones linked to the disease were significantly enriched in matched synovial fluid samples taken from ankylosing spondylitis patients. What seemed typical of ankylosing spondylitis blood was a TCR beta motif built from several highly homologous variants. Reactive arthritis synovial fluid and blood were previously reported to contain some motif variants.

This clonotype was recorded a few times. Antigen specificity is unknown. From germline, CDR1 is SGHVS and CDR2 FQNEAQ. CDR3 length: 13 amino acids. V gave up 4 bases and J gave up 7 bases, with 11 bases separating them. The sequencing sample was made of blood, either unsorted or a sorted T cell fraction (not recorded which). The chain joins TRBV7-8 to TRBJ2-1; D may be TRBD1 (5 bases). The TCR originated in a male donor with ankylosing spondylitis. In nucleotides, the CDR3 is TGTGCCAGCAGCTATACAGGTCTGAATGAGCAGTTCTTC. Translated: CASSYTGLNEQFF. Using reference TRBV7-8 and TRBJ2-1 for the parts outside the CDR3, the full variable domain is GAGVSQSPRYKVAKRGQDVALRCDPISGHVSLFWYQQALGQGPEFLTYFQNEAQLDKSGLPSDRFFAERPEGSVSTLKIQRTQQEDSAVYLCASSYTGLNEQFFGPGTRLTVL.